This TCR beta chain appears in the sequencing data of a study of blood T cells in healthy people across ages. Remarks on this clonotype: Its cognate antigen is unknown.

A second PCR of 7 to 11 cycles used a sample-barcoded 5' primer and a J-beta primer mix. TCRdb fed the 5' RACE reads into MiXCR, producing one record per CDR3 protein. Of about 290,000 distinct CDR3 sequences in the sample, around 29% are singletons; the top ten hold over 25%. The authors isolated at least 6 million PBMCs per sample. General observations from the study: Higher diversity, along with more naive CD4+ cells, distinguished long-lived donors from aged donors.

Input material: blood. The clonotype originates from a woman between 65 and 79 years old in good health.

CDR3 DNA: TGTGCCAGCAGTTTTTTGACAGAGCAGTTCTTC. It specifies CASSFLTEQFF. The V gene is TRBV28, the J gene TRBJ2-1; D is ambiguous. The germline gives CDR1 MDHEN, CDR2 SYDVKM. V was clipped by 3 bases and J by 10 bases, with 7 bases between them. The CDR3 contains 11 residues. The whole variable domain, remainder taken from reference TRBV28 and TRBJ2-1, is DVKVTQSSRYLVKRTGEKVFLECVQDMDHENMFWYRQDPGLGLRLIYFSYDVKMKEKGDIPEGYSVSREKKERFSLILESASTNQTSMYLCASSFLTEQFFGPGTRLTVL.